Listed here are 17 T cell receptor beta chains from one sample, sequenced in a study of blood T cell repertoires in COVID-19. TCRdb's copy holds only in-frame clones and misses some; the assay was immunoSEQ multiplex PCR. The sample lists roughly 76,000 clones, roughly 74% occurring once. The specimen was peripheral blood. The receptors shown here come from a human donor in a cohort sampled during active COVID-19.

V gene TRBV4-2 combines with J gene TRBJ2-2; 9 bases line up with TRBD2. CDR1 and CDR2 (germline): LGHNA, YNFKEQ. There are 17 residues in the CDR3. The V segment lost 0 bases and the J segment 5 bases; nucleotides outside the gene matches: 7. The CDR3 coding sequence is TGTGCCAGCAGCCAAGAGACGCTAGCGGGACGGACCGGGGAGCTGTTTTTT. Translation: CASSQETLAGRTGELFF.

This clone has a handful of counts. The CDR3 here is CASSQEGVRYEQYF. CDR3 bases: TGCGCCAGCAGTCAAGAGGGAGTCAGGTACGAGCAGTACTTC. V and J are TRBV23-1 and TRBJ2-7, with a tentative D call TRBD2 (5 bases). TRBV23-1 is designated an ORF whose function remains uncertain. The CDR3 loop spans 14 amino acids. V lost 2 bases and J 4 bases, leaving 12 bases between the germline ends.

V and J are TRBV7-6 and TRBJ2-1; 9 nucleotides agree with TRBD1. The germline V gene has CDR1 SGHVS and CDR2 FNYEAQ. The CDR3 totals 15 residues. V lost 5 bases and J lost 8; bases outside the gene matches: 10. The CDR3: CASSRQQGARDEQFF. In nucleotides, the CDR3 is TGTGCCAGCAGCCGGCAACAGGGGGCGCGGGATGAGCAGTTCTTC.

V and J are TRBV9 and TRBJ1-1; 8 nucleotides line up with TRBD1. The J segment lost 0 bases and the V segment lost 1 base, leaving 2 bases of the junction unmatched. This CDR3 region has 15 residues. Per germline, CDR1 SGDLS and CDR2 YYNGEE. CDR3 nucleotides: TGTGCCAGCAGCGTACAGGGGGCGATGAACACTGAAGCTTTCTTT. Amino acid sequence: CASSVQGAMNTEAFF.

This clone was observed a few times. The chain recombines TRBV19 with TRBJ1-2; 7 nucleotides match TRBD1. Germline CDR1 LNHDA, CDR2 SQIVND (reference sequence). This CDR3 region has 13 residues. J was trimmed by 7 bases and V by 6 bases; bases with no gene match: 8. CDR3 sequence (DNA): TGTGCCAGTAGGACAGGGTTGTTGGGTGGCTACACCTTC. It encodes CASRTGLLGGYTF.

V is TRBV5-4 and J is TRBJ2-7, with 12 bases that match TRBD2. Trimming cost V 2 bases and J 5 bases; bases outside gene matches: 2. Germline CDR1 SGHNT, CDR2 YYREEE (reference sequence). The CDR3 is 14 residues long. The CDR3: CASSFGLAGHEQYF. The CDR3 region has the DNA TGTGCCAGCAGCTTCGGACTAGCGGGACACGAGCAGTACTTC.

The V and J genes are TRBV5-1 and TRBJ2-5; maybe TRBD2 (6 bases). CDR3 size: 17 residues. V lost 0 bases to trimming and J lost 5 bases, with 20 bases between them. CDR1 is SGHRS, CDR2 YFSETQ, per germline. In DNA form, the CDR3 reads TGCGCCAGCAGCTTGGACCTCTCGACCAGGAGCGGGGAGACCCAGTACTTC. Its translation: CASSLDLSTRSGETQYF.

J is TRBJ2-5 and V is TRBV6-6; D is unclear. V was pared by 7 bases and J by 5 bases, with 14 bases between. Germline CDR1 reads MNHNY; CDR2 reads SVGAGI (reference sequence). The CDR3 covers 13 residues. The CDR3 DNA reads TGTGCCAGCACTAAAGGCGGCCGGGAGACCCAGTACTTC. Amino acid sequence: CASTKGGRETQYF.

The rearrangement uses TRBV30 and TRBJ2-5, with TRBD1 matching over 10 bases. This CDR3 spans 15 amino acids. V was pared by 5 bases and J by 5 bases, with 11 bases of the junction left unmatched. Germline-derived CDR1 and CDR2 are GTSNPN and SVGIG (reference sequence). This chain's CDR3 is CAWGPGTGEAETQYF. CDR3 sequence (DNA): TGTGCCTGGGGCCCCGGGACAGGGGAAGCGGAGACCCAGTACTTC.

The chain combines TRBV9 with TRBJ2-3; D unresolved. Trimming took off 3 bases at V and 6 bases at J, with 14 bases between the two ends. The germline CDR1 and CDR2 sequences are SGDLS and YYNGEE. The CDR3 extends over 14 amino acids. CDR3 protein: CASSGSPRVDTQYF. CDR3 bases: TGTGCCAGCAGCGGGAGTCCCCGGGTGGATACGCAGTATTTT.

The V gene is TRBV10-3, the J gene TRBJ2-7; 13 nucleotides line up with TRBD2. V shed 5 bases and J 0 bases; nucleotides not matched to a gene: 1. Germline values: CDR1 ENHRY, CDR2 SYGVKD. The CDR3 contains 15 residues. The CDR3 DNA reads TGTGCCATCAGTAGGACTAGCGGGAGCTCCTACGAGCAGTACTTC. Amino acids: CAISRTSGSSYEQYF.

The chain is built from TRBV6-4 and TRBJ2-3, with 10 bases matching TRBD1. Germline values: CDR1 MRHNA, CDR2 SNTAGT. The CDR3 is made up of 15 amino acids. V lost 4 bases and J lost 1; bases outside the gene matches: 2. The CDR3 DNA reads TGTGCCAGCAGTGCCGGGACAGGGGGCACAGATACGCAGTATTTT. It encodes CASSAGTGGTDTQYF.

V gene TRBV10-2 combines with J gene TRBJ2-7, with TRBD1 matching 9 bases. The junction had 7 bases not matched to a gene; V was cut back by 3 bases and J by 4 bases. The CDR3 consists of 15 residues. CDR1 is WSHSY, CDR2 SAAADI, per germline. CDR3 in DNA: TGCGCCAGCAGTGAACTCGGGACAGGGAAATACGAGCAGTACTTC. It specifies CASSELGTGKYEQYF.

This rearrangement joins TRBV6-2 or TRBV6-3 to TRBJ1-1; D perhaps matches TRBD1 (5 bases). This CDR3 has 14 amino acids. Trimming took 4 bases from V and 1 from J, leaving 10 bases between them. Germline assignment: CDR1 MNHEY and CDR2 SVGEGT. CDR3 loop: CASSFGRANTEAFF. The CDR3 DNA sequence: TGTGCCAGCAGTTTCGGCAGGGCGAACACTGAAGCTTTCTTT.

V and J are TRBV6-5 and TRBJ2-1, with 9 bases fitting TRBD1. The CDR3 has 16 residues. Germline CDR1 reads MNHEY; CDR2 reads SVGAGI. The V gene end was trimmed by 4 bases and the J gene end by 7 bases; junction bases not matched to a gene: 11. CDR3 sequence (DNA): TGTGCCAGCAGTTCCACCGGGACAGGGCCCAGAAATGAGCAGTTCTTC. Amino acids: CASSSTGTGPRNEQFF.

There are a few counts of this clone. The chain carries TRBV5-4 and TRBJ2-7, with 7 nucleotides matching TRBD2. CDR3 length: 16 residues. CDR1 is SGHNT and CDR2 is YYREEE in the germline V gene (reference sequence). V lost 1 base, J lost 3 bases, and 10 bases stayed unmatched. CDR3 coding DNA: TGTGCCAGCAGCTTGCGTCGTACTAGCGAGAACTACGAGCAGTACTTC. It encodes CASSLRRTSENYEQYF.

The chain combines TRBV3-1 (or the pseudogene TRBV3-2) with TRBJ1-6; D not certain. The CDR3 spans 15 residues. V lost 3 bases, J lost 7 bases, and 13 bases lay in between. Germline loops: CDR1 LGHDT, CDR2 YNNKEL (reference sequence). CDR3 in amino acids: CASSQVVGSNSPLHF. CDR3 nucleotide sequence: TGTGCCAGCAGCCAGGTCGTCGGGTCAAATTCACCCCTCCACTTT.